The present entry profiles one TCR beta chain with its context. Its antigen remains unidentified. There are no base qualities to consult, and no much larger clone falls within one base. The data stem from a study of vaccination effects on CD4 cells after COVID-19 (dated by TCRdb to the early 2020s). Context from the whole study: Across the study, the median time from the second dose to post-vaccine sampling was 72 days (range 14 to 241). The study compared SARS-CoV-2 spike-specific CD4+ TCR repertoires before and after mRNA vaccination in COVID-19 convalescent patients and infection-naive vaccine recipients. The full study included over 8 COVID-19 convalescent patients and several SARS-CoV-2-naive healthy vaccine recipients. Cultures from other donors in the study were sequenced with the Oncomine TCR Beta short-read assay on an Illumina iSeq 100.

The ViraFEST assay stimulated PBMC with viral peptide pools and then used TCR sequencing to identify antigen-specific CD4+ T cell clonotypes by expansion. After approximately 11 days of culture, CD4+ T cells were isolated with the EasySep CD4+ T cell isolation kit. Each participant got two doses of an mRNA SARS-CoV-2 vaccine, either BNT162b2 or mRNA-1273. Negative nucleocapsid antibody results before and after vaccination confirmed that the healthy vaccine recipients had no prior SARS-CoV-2 infection. A few million PBMC per well were cultured in IMDM with 5% human AB serum, 10 IU/ml IL-2 and gentamicin, plus 10 ug/ml peptides. On days 3 and 7, half of the culture medium was replaced with fresh IL-2-containing medium. Unless noted otherwise, every peptide stimulation condition was grown in triplicate wells. PBMC were separated from whole blood using Ficoll-Paque Plus gradient centrifugation and were then either cryopreserved at -140C or used fresh. The overlapping peptide pools covered the spike proteins of SARS-CoV-2 and of the common cold coronaviruses HCoV-NL63, HCoV-OC43 and HCoV-229E. Genomic DNA was extracted from cultured CD4+ T cells with the QIAamp micro DNA kit.

Study-level results and caveats: Among healthy vaccine recipients, nearly all vaccine-induced clones were SARS-CoV-2 mono-reactive, and just 1 of 255 was cross-reactive with common cold coronaviruses. The study was limited by a small number of convalescent patients, and early post-infection timepoints were lacking. Both infection-induced and vaccine-induced clones contracted markedly at late post-vaccination timepoints, which is consistent with waning T cell responses.

From the germline V gene (reference sequence), CDR1 is SGHNT and CDR2 is YYREEE. The CDR3 runs 16 amino acids, cysteine and phenylalanine included. Just the 48-base CDR3 DNA is kept, in frame starting at base 1. Clipping removes 4 bases from V and 0 bases from J, with 4 as the unmatched junction base count. The method behind the library was the immunoSEQ multiplex PCR assay. DNA from the cultured and isolated CD4+ T cells underwent TCR beta CDR3 sequencing. Processing in the source paper ran as follows. Non-productive TCR sequences were removed, reads were trimmed to the CDR3 region, and CDR3s of at least 7 amino acids were retained. Antigen-specific clonotypes were identified with the MANAFEST web app by comparing expansion in peptide wells against reference cultures. To count as positive, a clone had to show expansion at FDR<0.05 compared with the reference and with all other wells, an odds ratio above 5, and a frequency above 0.1% in two replicate wells. Cross-reactive clonotypes were defined as significantly expanded in SARS-CoV-2 spike wells and in at least one common cold coronavirus spike condition. CDR3 similarity was assessed by Levenshtein distance with the stringdist R package, and unrooted trees were built with ape in R 3.6.1. The immuneACCESS repertoire file appears here via TCRdb, limited to in-frame rearrangements. These files lack a portion of the clones; in checked studies, under half of the deficit traces to unresolved V genes, and the cause of the others is not known. V and J calls and clone size come straight from that table; D and trimming were deduced from the DNA. Counted in this sample were about 24,000 clones; about three quarters of them appeared once. Approximately 23% of the sample comes from the top ten.

Here the sequenced sample was CD4+ T cells from PBMCs cultured with HCoV-NL63 spike peptides, taken after COVID-19 vaccination. The cell subset or site label, read with the paper, signifies: HCoV-NL63 spike overlapping peptide pool stimulation. Rearrangement joined TRBV5-4 to TRBJ2-7; 13 bases in the middle match TRBD2. This TCR was recovered from a human donor who received a COVID-19 vaccine. The nucleotides read TGTGCCAGCAGCGCGACTAGCGGGAGGTTCTCCTACGAGCAGTACTTC. Translated, it reads CASSATSGRFSYEQYF.